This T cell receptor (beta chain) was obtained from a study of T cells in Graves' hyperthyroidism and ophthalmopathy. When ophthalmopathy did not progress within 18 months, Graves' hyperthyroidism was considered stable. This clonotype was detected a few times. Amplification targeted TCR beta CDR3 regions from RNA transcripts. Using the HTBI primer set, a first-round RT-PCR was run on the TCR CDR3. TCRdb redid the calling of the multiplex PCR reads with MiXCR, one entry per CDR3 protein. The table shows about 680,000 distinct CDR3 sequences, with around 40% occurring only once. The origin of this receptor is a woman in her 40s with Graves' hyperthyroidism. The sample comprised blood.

The DNA for the CDR3 is TGTGCCAGCATCCTGACTAGCGGGAGGATTATTTACACCGGGGAGCTGTTTTTT. Translating gives CASILTSGRIIYTGELFF. The V gene is TRBV7-2, the J gene TRBJ2-2; TRBD2 matches 13 bases. Per the germline V gene, CDR1 is SGHTA and CDR2 is FQGNSA. V was clipped by 7 bases and J by 3 bases; unmatched bases: 11. This CDR3 has 18 amino acids. Full variable domain (rest looked up from reference TRBV7-2 and TRBJ2-2): GAGVSQSPSNKVTEKGKDVELRCDPISGHTALYWYRQSLGQGLEFLIYFQGNSAPDKSGLPSDRFSAERTGGSVSTLTIQRTQQEDSAVYLCASILTSGRIIYTGELFFGEGSRLTVL.